Shown below are 12 T cell receptor beta chains from a single sample sequenced in a study of T-cell memory formation after mild COVID-19. TCRdb reanalysed the 5' RACE reads using MiXCR and keeps one entry per CDR3 protein. The sample records hundreds of thousands of distinct CDR3 sequences, roughly 20% being singletons. The sample taken for sequencing was PBMCs or a T cell subset sorted from them (not recorded which). The source of these receptors is an adult woman who had mild COVID-19 (a few samples of this study predate the infection). Cell type and time point are not known.

This clonotype came up many times. V and J are TRBV2 and TRBJ2-5, with D unresolved. Looked up from germline, CDR1 is SNHLY and CDR2 is FYNNEI. The ends were cut back, 4 bases at V and 5 bases at J, with 11 bases in the middle. There are 13 residues in the CDR3. The CDR3 region is CASSAGSRETQYF. The CDR3 DNA sequence: TGTGCCAGCAGTGCCGGTAGCCGGGAGACCCAGTACTTC.

This chain joins TRBV29-1 and TRBJ2-5; D ambiguous. The V gene's germline CDR1 is SQVTM and CDR2 ANQGSEA. The V end lost 3 bases, the J end lost 4 bases, and 12 bases lay between the germline ends. The CDR3 contains 13 residues. CDR3 loop: CSVEGGDGETQYF. CDR3 DNA: TGCAGCGTTGAGGGTGGGGATGGAGAGACCCAGTACTTC.

In its sample, this clonotype was seen once. J is TRBJ1-5 and V is TRBV20-1; D uncertain. Between the trimmed V and J ends, which lost 3 bases and 0 bases, there was a span of 12 bases. Germline values: CDR1 DFQATT, CDR2 SNEGSKA (reference sequence). This CDR3 is 15 amino acids long. In nucleotides, the CDR3 is TGCAGTGCTAGCGAAAGTTGGGCTAGCAATCAGCCCCAGCATTTT. This translates into CSASESWASNQPQHF.

This clonotype was picked up a small number of times. V is TRBV21-1 and J is TRBJ2-7; TRBD1, the D gene given by the table, was not confirmed from the DNA. TRBV21-1 is reported as a pseudogene. The CDR3 is 16 amino acids. The CDR3 loop is CASSKKLGQFLYEQYF. CDR3 coding DNA: TGTGCCAGCAGCAAAAAACTAGGACAGTTCCTCTACGAGCAGTACTTC.

The genes are TRBV10-2 and TRBJ2-3, with TRBD1 matching over 7 bases. Germline assignment: CDR1 WSHSY and CDR2 SAAADI. The CDR3 totals 15 residues. V lost 4 bases, J lost 7 bases, and 11 bases stayed unmatched. The CDR3 loop reads CASSAGQLHVYTQYF. Written as DNA, the CDR3 is TGCGCCAGCAGTGCGGGACAGCTCCATGTATATACGCAGTATTTT.

This chain uses TRBV6-2 or TRBV6-3 with TRBJ1-1; D call uncertain. With 2 bases removed from V and 3 bases from J, the gap between germline ends came to 13 bases. This CDR3 has 15 residues. The germline V gene has CDR1 MNHEY and CDR2 SVGEGT. CDR3 DNA: TGTGCCAGCAGTTACACTCCGGGTAGGCACACTGAAGCTTTCTTT. It yields the protein CASSYTPGRHTEAFF.

This clonotype has just a few counts. The genes are TRBV27 and TRBJ2-5; D assignment may be TRBD1 or TRBD2 (7 bases each). Looked up from germline, CDR1 is MNHEY and CDR2 is SMNVEV (reference sequence). The CDR3 covers 14 residues. Trimming removed 6 bases from V and 4 bases from J, with 15 bases in between. CDR3 sequence (DNA): TGTGCCAGCAGGCCACAGGGGAGGGGAGAGACCCAGTACTTC. It codes for CASRPQGRGETQYF.

This chain connects TRBV7-3 to TRBJ2-1; perhaps TRBD1 as D (6 bases). Trimming cost V 5 bases and J 9 bases, with 11 bases left between them. CDR1 is SGHTA and CDR2 is FQGTGA in the germline V gene. The CDR3 contains 12 residues. As DNA, the CDR3 is TGTGCCAGCAGCCCCCAGGGGAGTGAGCAGTTCTTC. The encoded protein is CASSPQGSEQFF.

This chain uses TRBV7-2 with TRBJ2-2; TRBD2 matches at 11 bases. The J segment lost 7 bases and the V segment lost 2 bases, leaving 6 bases of the junction unmatched. Germline CDR1 is SGHTA and CDR2 is FQGNSA. The CDR3 has 16 amino acids. The CDR3 reads CASSLIAGGPIGELFF. The CDR3 DNA follows: TGTGCCAGCAGCTTAATAGCGGGAGGGCCCATCGGGGAGCTGTTTTTT.

The chain combines TRBV20-1 with TRBJ1-1; no definite D call. Germline V lookup: CDR1 DFQATT, CDR2 SNEGSKA (reference sequence). The germline V and J ends were trimmed by 0 bases and 6 bases, with 17 bases remaining between them. The CDR3 is made up of 15 amino acids. The CDR3 sequence is CSARDRAVSPAEAFF. Written as DNA, the CDR3 is TGCAGTGCTAGAGATCGGGCAGTCTCTCCCGCTGAAGCTTTCTTT.

This clonotype came up a few times. This rearrangement joins TRBV4-1 to TRBJ2-3; the D gene is possibly TRBD2 (6 bases). This CDR3 has 16 residues. The germline V and J ends were trimmed by 4 bases and 1 base, with 15 bases remaining between them. Germline loops: CDR1 MGHRA, CDR2 YSYEKL. The CDR3: CASSPGTHRGTDTQYF. In DNA form, the CDR3 reads TGCGCCAGCAGCCCCGGGACTCACCGAGGCACAGATACGCAGTATTTT.

At least ten counts were recorded for this clonotype. The genes are TRBV29-1 and TRBJ2-2; 8 nucleotides agree with TRBD1. V dropped 6 bases and J dropped 7; count of bases not matched to a gene: 7. Germline V gives CDR1 SQVTM, CDR2 ANQGSEA. The CDR3 covers 13 residues. In nucleotides, the CDR3 is TGCAGCGTGTCGACAGGGGATGGCGGGGAGCTGTTTTTT. This sequence encodes CSVSTGDGGELFF.